Detailed here is one T cell receptor beta chain. This entry belongs to a study of CD8 T cells in Susac syndrome. Random hexamers served to reverse transcribe roughly 0.5 to 1 ug RNA. A multiplex approach, immunoSEQ multiplex PCR, amplified TCR beta CDR3 across 54 Vbeta and 13 Jbeta. TCRdb recomputed calls from the immunoSEQ multiplex PCR reads with MiXCR, one row per CDR3 protein. Of some 140,000 distinct CDR3 sequences listed, 95% were seen once; the top ten hold roughly 0.2%. Germline lookup yields CDR1 MDHEN and CDR2 SYDVKM. V lost 4 bases to trimming and J lost 3 bases, with 12 bases between them. This CDR3 has 14 residues.

The sample taken for sequencing was CD8+ T cells from PBMCs. The sequence came from a human donor with Susac syndrome. The chain employs TRBV28 and TRBJ2-5, with D hard to call. The CDR3: CASSSVLGKETQYF. CDR3 nucleotide sequence: TGTGCCAGCAGTTCCGTCCTGGGAAAAGAGACCCAGTACTTC.